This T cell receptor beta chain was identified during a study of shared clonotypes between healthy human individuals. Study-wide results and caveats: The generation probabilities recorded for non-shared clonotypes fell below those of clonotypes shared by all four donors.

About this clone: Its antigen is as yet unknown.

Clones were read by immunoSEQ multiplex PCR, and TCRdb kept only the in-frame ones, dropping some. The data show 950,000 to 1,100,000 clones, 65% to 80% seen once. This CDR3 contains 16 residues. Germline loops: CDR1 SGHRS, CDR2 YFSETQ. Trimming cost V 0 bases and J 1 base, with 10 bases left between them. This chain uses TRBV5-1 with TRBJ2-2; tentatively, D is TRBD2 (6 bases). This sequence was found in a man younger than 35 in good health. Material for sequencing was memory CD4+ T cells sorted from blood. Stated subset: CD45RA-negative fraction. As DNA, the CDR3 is TGCGCCAGCAGCTTGGTGCAGGGAGGGAACACCGGGGAGCTGTTTTTT. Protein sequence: CASSLVQGGNTGELFF.